The 22 T cell receptor beta chains presented below share a single source sample, sequenced in a study of blood T cell repertoires in COVID-19. This table comes from immunoSEQ multiplex PCR, and its TCRdb copy is limited to in-frame clones, with some not included. Counted here are more than 250,000 clones, around 88% occurring once; the ten biggest clones make up 2% to 2.5%. The sequenced sample consisted of peripheral blood. All receptors derive from a young woman who had recovered from COVID-19.

The rearrangement joins TRBV5-6 to TRBJ2-2; 9 nucleotides align to TRBD1. This CDR3 region has 16 residues. The germline V gene encodes CDR1 SGHDT and CDR2 YYEEEE. Trimming removed 2 bases from V and 8 bases from J; junction bases left unmatched: 10. CDR3 region: CASSFRDRAFVGELFF. The DNA of the CDR3 is TGTGCCAGCAGCTTCCGGGACAGGGCATTTGTGGGGGAGCTGTTTTTT. The whole variable domain, remainder taken from reference TRBV5-6 and TRBJ2-2, is DAGVTQSPTHLIKTRGQQVTLRCSPKSGHDTVSWYQQALGQGPQFIFQYYEEEERQRGNFPDRFSGHQFPNYSSELNVNALLLGDSALYLCASSFRDRAFVGELFFGEGSRLTVL.

This chain connects TRBV30 to TRBJ2-7, with D perhaps matching TRBD2 (5 bases). The CDR3 consists of 12 residues. Germline CDR1 GTSNPN, CDR2 SVGIG (reference sequence). V shed 0 bases and J shed 4 bases, with 7 bases lying between them. CDR3 sequence: CAWSVTGYEQYF. DNA of the CDR3: TGTGCCTGGAGTGTAACGGGGTACGAGCAGTACTTC.

This clone was counted a single time. The rearrangement links TRBV2 to TRBJ1-4, with unresolved D. CDR3 length equals 15 residues. Trimming took off 4 bases at V and 4 bases at J, with 13 bases between the two ends. CDR1 SNHLY and CDR2 FYNNEI come from the germline V gene. CDR3 residues: CASSVGGQLNEKLFF. CDR3 DNA sequence: TGTGCCAGCAGTGTTGGTGGGCAGCTTAATGAAAAACTGTTTTTT.

Details on this clone: This sample includes further DNA sequences coding for the same CDR3. The chain is built from TRBV29-1 and TRBJ2-5, with D maybe TRBD1 (5 bases). CDR3 length: 14 amino acids. CDR1 SQVTM and CDR2 ANQGSEA come from the germline V gene. V lost 0 bases to trimming and J lost 0 bases, with 8 bases between them. DNA for the CDR3: TGCAGCGTTGAAGACAGGGCGTACCAAGAGACCCAGTACTTC. This codes for CSVEDRAYQETQYF.

The chain uses TRBV18 and TRBJ2-3; TRBD2 might be the D (6 bases). Per the germline V gene, CDR1 is KGHSH and CDR2 is LQKENI. The CDR3 covers 19 residues. Trimming removed 2 bases at V and 4 bases at J, with 25 bases between. The CDR3 sequence is CASSPSRGGPGWSPDTQYF. CDR3 DNA: TGTGCCAGCTCACCATCCCGGGGAGGACCGGGTTGGTCCCCAGATACGCAGTATTTT.

This chain connects TRBV7-3 to TRBJ2-1, with unresolved D. Looked up from germline, CDR1 is SGHTA and CDR2 is FQGTGA. This CDR3 has 12 amino acids. Deletions cut 0 bases from V and 10 bases from J, with 7 bases between. CDR3 residues: CASSLTLGEQFF. As DNA, the CDR3 is TGTGCCAGCAGCTTAACCCTTGGCGAGCAGTTCTTC.

V usage is TRBV7-9 and J usage is TRBJ2-1; D possibly corresponds to TRBD2 (5 bases). V shed 4 bases and J shed 9 bases, with 7 bases lying between them. Germline V gene sequence: CDR1 SEHNR, CDR2 FQNEAQ (reference sequence). The CDR3 spans 11 residues. The CDR3 nucleotides are TGTGCCAGCAGCTCTAGCTCTGAGCAGTTCTTC. This translates into CASSSSSEQFF.

CDR3 DNA sequence: TGCGCCAGCAGCCAAGACCTCTCCTACGAGCAGTACTTC. This gives the protein CASSQDLSYEQYF. The J gene is TRBJ2-7, the V gene TRBV4-3; D call uncertain. V lost 0 bases to trimming and J lost 0 bases, with 3 bases between them. CDR3 length: 13 residues. In germline, CDR1 is LGHNA, CDR2 YSLEER.

DNA of the CDR3: TGTGCCACCGGGACATTGGTGGCGGATGGCTACACCTTC. This sequence encodes CATGTLVADGYTF. The chain employs TRBV27 and TRBJ1-2, with D maybe TRBD1 (6 bases). Looked up from germline, CDR1 is MNHEY and CDR2 is SMNVEV (reference sequence). The CDR3 contains 13 residues. V was cut by 10 bases and J by 6 bases, with 18 bases left in between.

This chain links TRBV19 with TRBJ1-6; 7 bases match TRBD1. CDR1 LNHDA and CDR2 SQIVND come from the germline V gene (reference sequence). J gave up 7 bases and V 5 bases, and 5 bases lay outside the gene matches. CDR3 length equals 14 residues. DNA for the CDR3: TGTGCCAGTAGTGCCCTGACAGGGAATTCACCCCTCCACTTT. Protein product: CASSALTGNSPLHF.

The rearrangement links TRBV28 to TRBJ2-7; the match to TRBD2 covers 11 bases. Germline V gene data show CDR1 as MDHEN and CDR2 as SYDVKM. With 6 bases clipped from V and 0 bases from J, the junction kept 13 bases outside the gene matches. This CDR3 is built from 18 residues. The CDR3, as DNA: TGTGCCAGCAGGCCACCAGTTGGGACTAGCGGAAGCTCCTACGAGCAGTACTTC. This encodes CASRPPVGTSGSSYEQYF.

This sequence joins TRBV19 and TRBJ2-4; weak D call: TRBD2 (6 bases). Germline V lookup: CDR1 LNHDA, CDR2 SQIVND (reference sequence). CDR3 size: 15 residues. V shed 7 bases and J shed 1 base, with 14 bases lying between them. For the CDR3, the DNA is TGTGCCAGTACCTCCTGGGGGGATGCCAAAAACATTCAGTACTTC. Translating it yields CASTSWGDAKNIQYF.

The rearrangement links TRBV19 to TRBJ1-4, with D tentatively TRBD1 (6 bases). Germline CDR1 is LNHDA and CDR2 is SQIVND (reference sequence). This CDR3 spans 18 amino acids. V was clipped by 9 bases and J by 3 bases, with 26 bases between them. The CDR3 region is CASAITPRGVGANEKLFF. CDR3 bases: TGTGCCAGCGCAATCACCCCCAGGGGTGTCGGGGCTAATGAAAAACTGTTTTTT.

The gene calls are TRBV7-2 and TRBJ2-1, with a possible D match to TRBD1 (5 bases). The V end was cut by 2 bases, the J end by 3 bases, with 11 bases between. Germline V lookup: CDR1 SGHTA, CDR2 FQGNSA. The CDR3 consists of 15 residues. The CDR3 reads CASSLQGVIYNEQFF. Written as DNA, the CDR3 is TGTGCCAGCAGCTTACAAGGGGTAATCTACAATGAGCAGTTCTTC.

The V gene is TRBV19, the J gene TRBJ2-3; the D is unclear. V was trimmed by 3 bases and J by 4 bases, leaving 8 bases between them. CDR1 is LNHDA and CDR2 is SQIVND in the germline V gene (reference sequence). The CDR3 loop spans 13 amino acids. This CDR3 is CASSILAADTQYF. The CDR3 DNA reads as TGTGCCAGTAGTATCCTGGCGGCAGATACGCAGTATTTT.

The chain links TRBV21-1 to TRBJ1-1; TRBD1, the table's D call, was not compared with the DNA. TRBV21-1 is flagged as a pseudogene. The CDR3 runs to 14 residues. The CDR3 is CATTGTGVNTEAFF. The CDR3 nucleotides read TGTGCCACCACCGGGACAGGGGTGAACACTGAAGCTTTCTTT.

The rearrangement links TRBV28 to TRBJ1-5, with D perhaps matching TRBD1 (6 bases). This CDR3 has 14 residues. V was clipped by 3 bases and J by 3 bases, with 9 bases between them. The germline gives CDR1 MDHEN, CDR2 SYDVKM. The CDR3 spells CASSFMGANQPQHF. The CDR3 DNA reads as TGTGCCAGCAGTTTCATGGGGGCCAATCAGCCCCAGCATTTT. The variable domain in full, with the rest retrieved from reference TRBV28 and TRBJ1-5, is DVKVTQSSRYLVKRTGEKVFLECVQDMDHENMFWYRQDPGLGLRLIYFSYDVKMKEKGDIPEGYSVSREKKERFSLILESASTNQTSMYLCASSFMGANQPQHFGDGTRLSIL.

J is TRBJ1-1 and V is TRBV2; 11 nucleotides line up with TRBD1. The CDR3 totals 14 residues. Germline loops: CDR1 SNHLY, CDR2 FYNNEI. After removal of 10 bases from V and 4 bases from J, the junction contained 8 bases not matched to a gene. The CDR3 loop reads CANGQGARGTEAFF. The CDR3 DNA reads as TGTGCCAACGGACAGGGGGCGCGGGGCACTGAAGCTTTCTTT.

This rearrangement joins TRBV27 to TRBJ2-1, with 9 bases lining up with TRBD2. Trimming took 0 bases from V and 0 from J; bases not matched to a gene: 6. CDR3 length: 18 amino acids. Per the germline V gene, CDR1 is MNHEY and CDR2 is SMNVEV (reference sequence). In nucleotides, the CDR3 is TGTGCCAGCAGTTTATCCCTTCTAGCGGGAATCTCCTACAATGAGCAGTTCTTC. Translating gives CASSLSLLAGISYNEQFF.

The rearrangement links TRBV28 to TRBJ1-4; 8 nucleotides line up with TRBD1. From germline, CDR1 is MDHEN and CDR2 SYDVKM. Trimming removed 2 bases from V and 5 bases from J; junction bases left unmatched: 4. This CDR3 region has 15 residues. In nucleotides, the CDR3 is TGTGCCAGCAGTTTAACGGACAGGGACAATGAAAAACTGTTTTTT. This codes for CASSLTDRDNEKLFF.

The chain links TRBV5-4 to TRBJ2-4; unclear D gene. CDR1 is SGHNT and CDR2 is YYREEE in the germline V gene (reference sequence). Trimming pared 0 bases from V and 0 bases from J, leaving 13 bases between. The CDR3 extends over 17 amino acids. CDR3 DNA sequence: TGTGCCAGCAGCTTGGCAAACAAAAGACTAGCCAAAAACATTCAGTACTTC. Its translation is CASSLANKRLAKNIQYF.

V usage is TRBV15 and J usage is TRBJ2-5; 9 bases are shared with TRBD1. CDR3 length: 15 amino acids. CDR1 and CDR2 from the germline V gene are LNHNV and YYDKDF (reference sequence). V shed 6 bases and J 0 bases; nucleotides not matched to a gene: 5. CDR3 sequence reads: CATRSGTGYQETQYF. The CDR3 DNA follows: TGTGCCACCAGGAGTGGGACAGGGTACCAAGAGACCCAGTACTTC.